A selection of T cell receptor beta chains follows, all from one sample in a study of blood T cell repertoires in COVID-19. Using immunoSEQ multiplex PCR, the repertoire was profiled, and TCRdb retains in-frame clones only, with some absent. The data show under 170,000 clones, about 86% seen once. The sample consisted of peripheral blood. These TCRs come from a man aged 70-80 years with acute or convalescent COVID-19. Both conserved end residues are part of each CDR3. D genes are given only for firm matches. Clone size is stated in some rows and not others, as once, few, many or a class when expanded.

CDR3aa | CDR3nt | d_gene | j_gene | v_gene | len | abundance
CSGSQTYEQYF | TGCAGCGGGAGTCAGACTTACGAGCAGTACTTC | . | TRBJ2-7 | TRBV20-1 | 11 | .
CASSFDRPDEKLFF | TGCGCCAGCAGCTTCGACAGGCCTGATGAAAAACTGTTTTTT | . | TRBJ1-4 | TRBV5-1 | 14 | .
CATEGEGGYNEQFF | TGTGCCACCGAAGGCGAAGGGGGTTACAATGAGCAGTTCTTC | . | TRBJ2-1 | TRBV24-1 | 14 | .
CASSPGDYSYEQYF | TGTGCCAGCAGCCCAGGGGACTACTCCTACGAGCAGTACTTC | . | TRBJ2-7 | TRBV5-5 | 14 | .
CASSERRSSYNEQFF | TGTGCCAGCAGTGAGAGGCGTAGCTCCTACAATGAGCAGTTCTTC | . | TRBJ2-1 | TRBV6-1 | 15 | .
CASSFLPGTEAFF | TGTGCCAGCAGTTTTTTGCCGGGCACTGAAGCTTTCTTT | . | TRBJ1-1 | TRBV11-1 | 13 | .
CASSFSTGGAGNSPLHF | TGTGCCAGCAGTTTCTCTACAGGGGGCGCGGGGAATTCACCCCTCCACTTT | TRBD1 | TRBJ1-6 | TRBV27 | 17 | .
CASSLAPGAGVSGANVLTF | TGTGCCAGCAGCTTAGCGCCTGGGGCAGGGGTCTCTGGGGCCAACGTCCTGACTTTC | . | TRBJ2-6 | TRBV7-6 | 19 | .
CASSQGGQQETQYF | TGTGCCAGCAGCCAAGGGGGACAGCAAGAGACCCAGTACTTC | TRBD1 | TRBJ2-5 | TRBV7-3 | 14 | .
CASSSRQGANTGELFF | TGTGCTAGCAGCTCTCGACAGGGGGCCAACACCGGGGAGCTGTTTTTT | TRBD1 | TRBJ2-2 | TRBV7-7 | 16 | .
CASSQGGANTEAFF | TGTGCCAGCAGCCAGGGGGGTGCGAACACTGAAGCTTTCTTT | . | TRBJ1-1 | TRBV3-1/TRBV3-2 | 14 | once
CASSLFPTGLAGAPNEQFF | TGTGCCAGCAGTTTATTTCCCACGGGACTAGCGGGAGCCCCCAATGAGCAGTTCTTC | TRBD2 | TRBJ2-1 | TRBV27 | 19 | .
CASSLGVELAGETETQYF | TGCGCCAGCAGCTTGGGGGTGGAACTAGCGGGAGAGACAGAGACCCAGTACTTC | TRBD2 | TRBJ2-5 | TRBV5-1 | 18 | .
CASSITGSQPQHF | TGTGCCAGTAGCATAACAGGTTCTCAGCCCCAGCATTTT | . | TRBJ1-5 | TRBV19 | 13 | .
CASSLIAAGSYGYTF | TGTGCCAGCAGCTTAATCGCCGCAGGGTCCTATGGCTACACCTTC | . | TRBJ1-2 | TRBV5-4 | 15 | .
CASSLATPDTSGEQFF | TGCGCCAGCAGCTTGGCCACCCCTGATACTAGCGGTGAGCAGTTCTTC | TRBD2 | TRBJ2-1 | TRBV5-1 | 16 | .
CASSPAGGQPQHF | TGCGCCAGCAGTCCAGCAGGGGGTCAGCCCCAGCATTTT | TRBD1 | TRBJ1-5 | TRBV5-1 | 13 | once
CASSQTGTSGRGEQFF | TGTGCCAGCAGCCAAACCGGGACTAGCGGGAGGGGTGAGCAGTTCTTC | TRBD2 | TRBJ2-1 | TRBV3-1/TRBV3-2 | 16 | .
CSVVGLAGLSSYNEQFF | TGCAGCGTTGTGGGACTAGCGGGATTAAGCTCCTACAATGAGCAGTTCTTC | TRBD2 | TRBJ2-1 | TRBV29-1 | 17 | .
CASSRTSGNTGELFF | TGTGCCAGCAGCCGGACTAGCGGAAACACCGGGGAGCTGTTTTTT | TRBD2 | TRBJ2-2 | TRBV7-9 | 15 | .
CASSLLSATNEKLFF | TGTGCCAGCAGTTTATTGTCAGCAACTAATGAAAAACTGTTTTTT | . | TRBJ1-4 | TRBV28 | 15 | .
CATSRGQGGNQPQHF | TGTGCCACCAGCAGGGGACAGGGAGGGAATCAGCCCCAGCATTTT | TRBD1 | TRBJ1-5 | TRBV15 | 15 | .
CASSLGREGKNEQFF | TGTGCCAGCAGCTTAGGGCGGGAGGGCAAAAATGAGCAGTTCTTC | TRBD2 | TRBJ2-1 | TRBV11-2 | 15 | .
CASRDRELADTQYF | TGTGCCAGCAGGGATCGGGAGTTGGCAGATACGCAGTATTTT | . | TRBJ2-3 | TRBV28 | 14 | .
CASSGQGYEQYF | TGCGCCAGCAGTGGACAGGGCTACGAGCAGTACTTC | TRBD1 | TRBJ2-7 | TRBV5-1 | 12 | .
CASSVAGLPSRGYTF | TGTGCCAGCAGCGTAGCCGGACTCCCGTCAAGGGGCTACACCTTC | . | TRBJ1-2 | TRBV9 | 15 | .
CSVEEQKNTEAFF | TGCAGCGTTGAAGAACAAAAGAACACTGAAGCTTTCTTT | . | TRBJ1-1 | TRBV29-1 | 13 | .
CASSMPGATVYEQYF | TGTGCCAGTAGTATGCCCGGAGCGACTGTCTACGAGCAGTACTTC | . | TRBJ2-7 | TRBV19 | 15 | few
CASSSHGLAGGPIMSEQFF | TGTGCCAGCAGCTCCCACGGGCTAGCGGGAGGGCCGATCATGAGTGAGCAGTTCTTC | TRBD2 | TRBJ2-1 | TRBV7-8 | 19 | .
CATRDRGTDTQYF | TGTGCCACAAGGGACAGGGGCACAGATACGCAGTATTTT | TRBD1 | TRBJ2-3 | TRBV19 | 13 | .
CASSVRAGASYEQYF | TGTGCCAGCAGCGTCCGAGCGGGTGCCTCCTACGAGCAGTACTTC | . | TRBJ2-7 | TRBV9 | 15 | .
CAISGSQGYEQYF | TGTGCCATCAGCGGGTCCCAAGGCTACGAGCAGTACTTC | . | TRBJ2-7 | TRBV10-3 | 13 | .
CASTQAVLAGANEQFF | TGCGCCAGCACCCAAGCTGTGCTAGCGGGAGCCAATGAGCAGTTCTTC | TRBD2 | TRBJ2-1 | TRBV5-1 | 16 | few
CASRFGTSGAYEQYF | TGTGCCAGCAGGTTTGGGACTAGCGGCGCCTACGAGCAGTACTTC | TRBD2 | TRBJ2-7 | TRBV28 | 15 | .
CASSNNPGGELFF | TGTGCCAGTAGTAACAACCCGGGCGGGGAGCTGTTTTTT | . | TRBJ2-2 | TRBV19 | 13 | .
CASSHGQGAPDTEAFF | TGCGCCAGCAGTCACGGACAGGGGGCGCCGGACACTGAAGCTTTCTTT | TRBD1 | TRBJ1-1 | TRBV5-1 | 16 | .
CASSLDRGDQETQYF | TGCGCCAGCAGCTTGGACAGGGGAGATCAAGAGACCCAGTACTTC | TRBD1 | TRBJ2-5 | TRBV5-1 | 15 | .